These 20 T cell receptor beta chains originate from one sample sequenced in a study of shared clonotypes between healthy human individuals. The repertoire was sequenced with immunoSEQ multiplex PCR; TCRdb's copy has only in-frame clones and lacks some. The sample contains roughly 2.2 million clones, approximately 90% of which appear only once. The sequenced sample was naive CD4+ T cells from PBMCs. Subset denoted: CD45RA+ positively selected. Receptor source: a young man in good health. Some clones in this sample may be carry-over from other donors' samples.

The chain joins TRBV10-3 to TRBJ2-1; D is perhaps TRBD1 or TRBD2 (5 bases each). The CDR3 totals 17 residues. Trimming took 4 bases from V and 5 from J, leaving 21 bases between them. CDR1 and CDR2 (germline): ENHRY, SYGVKD. The CDR3 region is CAISGVRFGGGNNEQFF. As DNA, the CDR3 is TGTGCCATCAGTGGCGTTAGGTTTGGGGGTGGGAACAATGAGCAGTTCTTC.

Comment on this clone: Different DNA sequences within this sample yield the same CDR3. V and J are TRBV18 and TRBJ1-4; D is unclear. There are 13 residues in the CDR3. With 0 bases removed from V and 8 bases from J, the gap between germline ends came to 7 bases. Germline CDR1 and CDR2: KGHSH and LQKENI. The CDR3 bases are TGTGCCAGCTCACCACCCCCGGGAGAAAAACTGTTTTTT. As protein: CASSPPPGEKLFF. Full variable domain (outside the CDR3, taken from reference TRBV18 and TRBJ1-4): NAGVMQNPRHLVRRRGQEARLRCSPMKGHSHVYWYRQLPEEGLKFMVYLQKENIIDESGMPKERFSAEFPKEGPSILRIQQVVRGDSAAYFCASSPPPGEKLFFGSGTQLSVL.

V is TRBV5-1 and J is TRBJ1-3; 7 bases are shared with TRBD1. The CDR3 extends over 17 amino acids. Unmatched junction bases numbered 8, after V lost 0 bases and J lost 2 bases. CDR1 is SGHRS and CDR2 is YFSETQ in the germline V gene. The CDR3 reads CASSLVPQGVTGNTIYF. Here the CDR3 DNA reads TGCGCCAGCAGCTTGGTCCCCCAGGGGGTCACTGGAAACACCATATATTTT.

J is TRBJ2-1 and V is TRBV2; no clear D. The CDR3 sequence is 15 residues long. CDR1 and CDR2 from the germline V gene are SNHLY and FYNNEI. V shed 6 bases and J shed 2 bases, with 14 bases lying between them. As DNA, the CDR3 is TGTGCCAGCAGGGCTGACTCTTCCCCCTACAATGAGCAGTTCTTC. This codes for CASRADSSPYNEQFF.

This clone came up once. The genes are TRBV7-2 and TRBJ2-3; D is perhaps TRBD1 (6 bases). This CDR3 has 15 residues. The germline V gene encodes CDR1 SGHTA and CDR2 FQGNSA. V was pared by 2 bases and J by 0 bases, with 9 bases between. CDR3 DNA: TGTGCCAGCAGCTTACGACAGGCTAGCACAGATACGCAGTATTTT. Its protein product is CASSLRQASTDTQYF.

This chain links TRBV7-8 with TRBJ2-7, with D unresolved. The CDR3 covers 13 residues. Germline V gene lookup returns CDR1 SGHVS and CDR2 FQNEAQ. The V end was cut by 1 base, the J end by 6 bases, with 10 bases between. The CDR3 bases are TGTGCCAGCAGCTTAGTAGATGGTGGCGAGCAGTACTTC. This translates into CASSLVDGGEQYF.

V is TRBV18 and J is TRBJ1-4, with D maybe TRBD1 (6 bases). Germline loops: CDR1 KGHSH, CDR2 LQKENI. CDR3 length equals 15 residues. The V and J ends lost 0 bases and 7 bases respectively, with 12 bases between them. The CDR3: CASSPPQGSAEKLFF. The CDR3 coding sequence is TGTGCCAGCTCACCACCGCAGGGGTCGGCTGAAAAACTGTTTTTT.

V and J are TRBV11-3 and TRBJ1-3; D not resolved. This CDR3 comprises 14 residues. Trimming pared 5 bases from V and 2 bases from J, leaving 10 bases between. The germline CDR1 and CDR2 sequences are SGHNT and YENEEA. CDR3 sequence (DNA): TGTGCCAGCAGCGTCTCTGGGGCTGGAAACACCATATATTTT. As protein: CASSVSGAGNTIYF.

This clone occurred once. The V gene is TRBV7-9, the J gene TRBJ1-5; the match to TRBD1 covers 8 bases. The CDR3 runs 15 residues. The V gene end was trimmed by 4 bases and the J gene end by 6 bases; junction bases not matched to a gene: 8. CDR1 is SEHNR and CDR2 is FQNEAQ in the germline V gene (reference sequence). The CDR3 reads CASSSSGGEVQPQHF. The DNA of the CDR3 is TGTGCCAGCAGCTCATCAGGGGGCGAGGTTCAGCCCCAGCATTTT.

The DNA of the CDR3 is TGTGCCAGCAGCCGACAGGCTCACTATGGCTACACCTTC. Protein product: CASSRQAHYGYTF. V gene TRBV11-2 combines with J gene TRBJ1-2; tentative D call: TRBD1 (6 bases). Germline V gene lookup returns CDR1 SGHAT and CDR2 FQNNGV. This CDR3 region has 13 residues. V shed 5 bases and J shed 3 bases, with 10 bases lying between them.

The V and J genes are TRBV9 and TRBJ2-7; TRBD1 agrees at 7 bases. Germline-derived CDR1 and CDR2 are SGDLS and YYNGEE. J was trimmed by 3 bases and V by 2 bases; bases with no gene match: 8. The CDR3 has 15 residues. The CDR3 region is CASSVDGTEYYEQYF. Here the CDR3 DNA reads TGTGCCAGCAGCGTGGATGGGACAGAATACTACGAGCAGTACTTC.

This clone appeared a single time. The rearrangement links TRBV5-1 to TRBJ2-3, with 11 positions matching TRBD2. CDR1 is SGHRS, CDR2 YFSETQ, per germline. With 4 bases clipped from V and 5 bases from J, the junction kept 15 bases outside the gene matches. This CDR3 is built from 18 residues. CDR3 DNA sequence: TGCGCCAGCAGCCCCAACGGGGGTAGCGGGAGGGCTGGAGATACGCAGTATTTT. It codes for CASSPNGGSGRAGDTQYF.

The J gene is TRBJ2-7, the V gene TRBV4-2; TRBD2 aligns across 7 bases. Germline V lookup: CDR1 LGHNA, CDR2 YNFKEQ. Losses at the gene ends were 0 bases for V and 0 bases for J; bases not matched to a gene: 5. The CDR3 consists of 16 residues. The CDR3 loop reads CASSQDWGGSSYEQYF. Here the CDR3 DNA reads TGTGCCAGCAGCCAAGATTGGGGGGGGAGCTCCTACGAGCAGTACTTC.

The J gene is TRBJ2-7, the V gene TRBV6-5, with D possibly being TRBD1 (5 bases). Germline lookup yields CDR1 MNHEY and CDR2 SVGAGI. This CDR3 is built from 13 residues. Trimming cost V 6 bases and J 4 bases, with 13 bases left between them. CDR3 sequence (DNA): TGTGCCAGCAGACAATTCCCAGGGTACGAGCAGTACTTC. Translation gives CASRQFPGYEQYF.

The CDR3, as DNA: TGTGCCAGCAGTCGGACTAGCGGGAGTTGGTACAATGAGCAGTTCTTC. Protein product: CASSRTSGSWYNEQFF. The gene calls are TRBV6-4 and TRBJ2-1; TRBD2 aligns across 13 bases. The CDR3 contains 16 residues. Per germline, CDR1 MRHNA and CDR2 SNTAGT. V gave up 5 bases and J gave up 4 bases; unmatched junction bases: 5.

The chain is built from TRBV7-9 and TRBJ2-2, with D possibly being TRBD2 (6 bases). Germline V gene sequence: CDR1 SEHNR, CDR2 FQNEAQ (reference sequence). The CDR3 covers 15 residues. The V and J ends lost 5 bases and 7 bases respectively, with 17 bases between them. The CDR3 bases are TGTGCCAGCAGCCAACCGGGACTGAGGGGCGGGGAGCTGTTTTTT. Translated, it gives CASSQPGLRGGELFF.

The V call is TRBV7-9, the J call TRBJ2-7; the D is unclear. Trimming cost V 5 bases and J 3 bases, with 5 bases left between them. The CDR3 totals 11 residues. Germline values: CDR1 SEHNR, CDR2 FQNEAQ (reference sequence). The CDR3 region has the DNA TGTGCCAGCAGCGCGATCTACGAGCAGTACTTC. Protein product: CASSAIYEQYF. The full variable domain, in which reference TRBV7-9 and TRBJ2-7 provide the parts outside the CDR3, is DTGVSQNPRHKITKRGQNVTFRCDPISEHNRLYWYRQTLGQGPEFLTYFQNEAQLEKSRLLSDRFSAERPKGSFSTLEIQRTEQGDSAMYLCASSAIYEQYFGPGTRLTVT.

This rearrangement joins TRBV27 to TRBJ1-1; 7 bases are shared with TRBD1. With V trimmed by 1 base and J by 3 bases, 8 bases remained unmatched. CDR3 length: 16 amino acids. Looked up from germline, CDR1 is MNHEY and CDR2 is SMNVEV (reference sequence). CDR3 nucleotide sequence: TGTGCCAGCAGTTTATATTGGGGACAGAGAGACACTGAAGCTTTCTTT. Translated: CASSLYWGQRDTEAFF.

V usage is TRBV4-1 and J usage is TRBJ1-3, with D possibly being TRBD1 (5 bases). V was clipped by 1 base and J by 5 bases, with 15 bases between them. The CDR3 is 16 residues long. Per the germline V gene, CDR1 is MGHRA and CDR2 is YSYEKL. The DNA of the CDR3 is TGCGCCAGCAGCCAAGTTGACAGCCGCATAAGAAACACCATATATTTT. Translating it yields CASSQVDSRIRNTIYF.

The chain carries TRBV4-2 and TRBJ1-4; no clear D. V was cut by 0 bases and J by 5 bases, with 19 bases left in between. CDR1 and CDR2 (germline): LGHNA, YNFKEQ. There are 18 residues in the CDR3. For the CDR3, the DNA is TGTGCCAGCAGCCAAGACCCCGGAGGAGGTTTTACGAATGAAAAACTGTTTTTT. It encodes CASSQDPGGGFTNEKLFF.